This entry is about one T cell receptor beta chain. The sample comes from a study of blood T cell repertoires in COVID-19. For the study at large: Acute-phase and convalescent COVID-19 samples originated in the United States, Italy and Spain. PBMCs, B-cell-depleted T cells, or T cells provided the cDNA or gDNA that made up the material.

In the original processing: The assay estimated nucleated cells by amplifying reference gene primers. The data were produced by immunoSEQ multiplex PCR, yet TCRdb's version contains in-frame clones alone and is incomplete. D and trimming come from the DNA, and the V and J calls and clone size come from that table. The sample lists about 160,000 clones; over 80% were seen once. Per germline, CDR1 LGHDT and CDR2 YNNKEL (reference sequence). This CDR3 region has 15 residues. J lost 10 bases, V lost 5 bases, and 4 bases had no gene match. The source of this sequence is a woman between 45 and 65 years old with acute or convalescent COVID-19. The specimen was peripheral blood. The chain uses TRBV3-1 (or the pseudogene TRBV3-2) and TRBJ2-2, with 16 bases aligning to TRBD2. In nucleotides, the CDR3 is TGTGCCAGCAGCGGGACTAGCGGGAGGGCAGAGGAGCTGTTTTTT. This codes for CASSGTSGRAEELFF.